What follows are 27 T cell receptor beta chains derived from one specimen sequenced in a study of T cells in Graves' hyperthyroidism and ophthalmopathy. Researchers took RNA transcripts and amplified the TCR beta CDR3 regions from them. HTBI primers were the set used in a first-round RT-PCR of the TCR CDR3. TCRdb reprocessed the multiplex PCR reads via MiXCR and lists one record per CDR3 protein. The data contain around 370,000 distinct CDR3 sequences, about a fifth of them seen just once; the ten biggest clones take up 35% to 50%. Sequencing input: blood. These receptor sequences come from a man aged 18 to 29 with Graves' ophthalmopathy.

This clonotype came up many times. The J gene is TRBJ1-2, the V gene TRBV11-2, with a tentative D call TRBD1 (6 bases). Germline CDR1 reads SGHAT; CDR2 reads FQNNGV. Deletions cut 6 bases from V and 3 bases from J, with 14 bases between. This CDR3 is 14 amino acids long. The CDR3 protein is CASRAQGLDYGYTF. Written as DNA, the CDR3 is TGTGCCAGCAGGGCGCAGGGGCTCGACTATGGCTACACCTTC. The whole variable domain, filled in from reference TRBV11-2 and TRBJ1-2, reads EAGVAQSPRYKIIEKRQSVAFWCNPISGHATLYWYQQILGQGPKLLIQFQNNGVVDDSQLPKDRFSAERLKGVDSTLKIQPAKLEDSAVYLCASRAQGLDYGYTFGSGTRLTVV.

This clonotype was found many times. The V and J genes are TRBV5-8 and TRBJ1-5; TRBD1 aligns across 8 bases. From germline, CDR1 is SGHTS and CDR2 YDEGEE. V shed 0 bases, J shed 5 bases, and the junction held 7 bases outside the gene matches. The CDR3 extends over 16 amino acids. CDR3: CASSLGPGQGHQPQHF. CDR3 DNA: TGTGCCAGCAGCTTGGGGCCCGGACAGGGCCATCAGCCCCAGCATTTT.

The chain uses TRBV6-2 or TRBV6-3 and TRBJ2-3, with 15 bases matching TRBD2. The CDR3 has 17 residues. V dropped 6 bases and J dropped 6; count of bases not matched to a gene: 10. Germline V gives CDR1 MNHEY, CDR2 SVGEGT. The CDR3 DNA reads TGTGCCAGCAGCTCCGGTGGGACTAGCGGGGGGCCCGATACGCAGTATTTT. Amino acid sequence: CASSSGGTSGGPDTQYF.

This clonotype was detected ten times or more. V is TRBV12-3 or TRBV12-4 and J is TRBJ1-1; 11 nucleotides align to TRBD1. This CDR3 is 15 amino acids long. The J segment lost 4 bases and the V segment lost 5 bases, leaving 6 bases of the junction unmatched. CDR3 loop: CASSGTGGVSTEAFF. CDR3 nucleotides: TGTGCCAGCAGTGGGACAGGGGGGGTGAGCACTGAAGCTTTCTTT.

To note about this clonotype: A read error may explain this, as a much larger clone is one base away. The chain employs TRBV6-1 and TRBJ1-2; D ambiguous. The V end was cut by 6 bases, the J end by 3 bases, with 11 bases between. This CDR3 is 13 amino acids long. Germline V gene data show CDR1 as MNHNS and CDR2 as SASEGT. The CDR3 is CASSSHFYYGYTF. Written as DNA, the CDR3 is TGTGCCAGCAGCTCCCACTTCTACTATGGCTACACCTTC.

In regard to this clonotype: A much larger clone lies one base from this, so it may be a read error. DNA for the CDR3: TGCAGCGTTGAAGTAACACCCTACGAGCAGTTCTTC. It translates to CSVEVTPYEQFF. This rearrangement joins TRBV29-1 to TRBJ2-7; D not resolved. The end of the DNA aligns better with TRBJ2-1, so the J call may be wrong. The CDR3 sequence is 12 residues long. The germline V gene encodes CDR1 SQVTM and CDR2 ANQGSEA.

This clonotype was detected ten times or more. The rearrangement links TRBV11-2 to TRBJ2-3; no definite D call. Trimming left V 5 bases short and J 2 bases short, with 11 bases between. This CDR3 is built from 14 residues. From germline, CDR1 is SGHAT and CDR2 FQNNGV. CDR3: CASSLSTLTDTQYF. The CDR3 DNA follows: TGTGCCAGCAGCCTTTCCACCCTCACAGATACGCAGTATTTT.

The V gene is TRBV9, the J gene TRBJ1-6, with 7 bases that match TRBD1. Germline trimming cut 0 bases from V and 11 bases from J; bases unmatched to any gene: 5. Per germline, CDR1 SGDLS and CDR2 YYNGEE. The CDR3 contains 14 residues. The CDR3 reads CASSVERQGTPLHF. The CDR3, as DNA: TGTGCCAGCAGCGTAGAACGACAGGGTACACCCCTCCACTTT.

The V and J genes are TRBV5-6 and TRBJ1-5; D possibly corresponds to TRBD1 (5 bases). Germline assignment: CDR1 SGHDT and CDR2 YYEEEE. The CDR3 totals 13 residues. V lost 6 bases, J lost 2 bases, and 9 bases lay in between. This CDR3 is CASNRGGNQPQHF. CDR3 DNA: TGTGCCAGCAACCGGGGGGGCAATCAGCCCCAGCATTTT.

This chain joins TRBV6-1 and TRBJ1-6; tentative D call: TRBD1 (6 bases). In germline, CDR1 is MNHNS, CDR2 SASEGT. CDR3 length: 14 amino acids. Trimming removed 4 bases at V and 4 bases at J, with 8 bases between. The CDR3 spells CASSGDRYNSPLHF. Here the CDR3 DNA reads TGTGCCAGCAGTGGAGACAGGTATAATTCACCCCTCCACTTT.

This clonotype occurred a few times. This chain links TRBV9 with TRBJ2-5; D is tentatively TRBD1 or TRBD2 (5 bases each). The CDR3 totals 15 residues. Germline-derived CDR1 and CDR2 are SGDLS and YYNGEE. With 2 bases removed from V and 0 bases from J, the gap between germline ends came to 11 bases. The CDR3 coding sequence is TGTGCCAGCAGCGTCGACGGGACGGACCAAGAGACCCAGTACTTC. Translating it yields CASSVDGTDQETQYF.

This clonotype was counted a few times. The J gene is TRBJ1-1, the V gene TRBV10-3; 8 bases are a match to TRBD1. The germline V gene has CDR1 ENHRY and CDR2 SYGVKD. After removal of 4 bases from V and 5 bases from J, the junction contained 6 bases not matched to a gene. This CDR3 is built from 14 residues. The CDR3, as DNA: TGTGCCATCAGTGGCGACAGGGGTGTTACTGAAGCTTTCTTT. Translation gives CAISGDRGVTEAFF.

This clonotype was detected ten times or more. The chain couples TRBV3-1 to TRBJ1-2, with unresolved D. Germline V gene sequence: CDR1 LGHDT, CDR2 YNNKEL (reference sequence). V lost 0 bases, J lost 2 bases, and 10 bases lay in between. The CDR3 runs 15 residues. As DNA, the CDR3 is TGTGCCAGCAGCCAAGATCTAGGCAAGAACTATGGCTACACCTTC. It codes for CASSQDLGKNYGYTF.

This clonotype came up a few times. This sequence joins TRBV24-1 and TRBJ1-1, with D possibly matching TRBD1 (5 bases). Trimming took 2 bases from V and 4 from J, leaving 13 bases between them. The CDR3 loop spans 15 amino acids. CDR1 is KGHDR, CDR2 SFDVKD, per germline. CDR3 sequence: CATSDSAQVGTEAFF. CDR3 sequence (DNA): TGTGCCACCAGTGATTCTGCACAGGTAGGCACTGAAGCTTTCTTT.

About this clonotype: This may arise from a read error, as a much more abundant clone is one base away. The V and J genes are TRBV2 and TRBJ1-2; D not certain. CDR1 and CDR2 (germline): SNHLY, FYNNEI. The CDR3 sequence is 14 residues long. The V end lost 2 bases, the J end lost 4 bases, and 11 bases lay between the germline ends. The chain's CDR3 is CASSESGPSYGYTF. CDR3 nucleotide sequence: TGTGCCAGCAGTGAATCCGGGCCTAGCTATGGCTACACCTTC.

The CDR3 reads CASSSGISTGELFF. CDR3 DNA: TGTGCCAGCAGCTCCGGGATATCCACCGGGGAGCTGTTTTTT. The rearrangement links TRBV5-6 to TRBJ2-2; perhaps TRBD2 as D (5 bases). The germline gives CDR1 SGHDT, CDR2 YYEEEE. V dropped 3 bases and J dropped 4 bases, with 10 bases sitting between them. CDR3 length: 14 amino acids. Full variable domain (remainder filled in from reference TRBV5-6 and TRBJ2-2): DAGVTQSPTHLIKTRGQQVTLRCSPKSGHDTVSWYQQALGQGPQFIFQYYEEEERQRGNFPDRFSGHQFPNYSSELNVNALLLGDSALYLCASSSGISTGELFFGEGSRLTVL.

This clonotype was counted ten times or more. The rearrangement uses TRBV3-1 and TRBJ1-2; a weak D match, TRBD1 (5 bases). V gave up 4 bases and J gave up 1 base, with 7 bases separating them. Germline V gives CDR1 LGHDT, CDR2 YNNKEL (reference sequence). The CDR3 contains 13 residues. CDR3 in amino acids: CASSPQGNYGYTF. The CDR3 DNA follows: TGTGCCAGCAGCCCGCAGGGTAACTATGGCTACACCTTC.

In its sample, this clonotype was seen many times. The chain links TRBV7-6 to TRBJ1-2, with unresolved D. The germline gives CDR1 SGHVS, CDR2 FNYEAQ. V shed 1 base and J shed 7 bases, with 10 bases lying between them. The CDR3 contains 13 residues. The CDR3 DNA follows: TGTGCCAGCAGCTTAGATGGCGGGGTTGGCTACACCTTC. As protein: CASSLDGGVGYTF.

This clonotype has more than one count but fewer than ten. J is TRBJ1-6 and V is TRBV5-5; D not certain. The CDR3 runs to 18 residues. The V end was cut by 4 bases, the J end by 0 bases, with 17 bases between. Germline V gene sequence: CDR1 SGHKS, CDR2 YYEKEE (reference sequence). The CDR3: CASSPSDREYSYNSPLHF. For the CDR3, the DNA is TGTGCCAGCAGCCCCTCGGACCGCGAGTACTCCTATAATTCACCCCTCCACTTT.

This clonotype was seen repeatedly, ten times or more. This chain uses TRBV20-1 with TRBJ1-6; perhaps TRBD1 as D (6 bases). This CDR3 is built from 15 residues. Germline CDR1 is DFQATT and CDR2 is SNEGSKA (reference sequence). Trimming left V 5 bases short and J 0 bases short, with 11 bases between. Written as DNA, the CDR3 is TGCAGTGCTCAGGGGACGAGCTCCTATAATTCACCCCTCCACTTT. Its protein product is CSAQGTSSYNSPLHF.

This sequence joins TRBV9 and TRBJ2-1; 10 bases fit TRBD2. The V gene's germline CDR1 is SGDLS and CDR2 YYNGEE. The CDR3 runs to 16 residues. V lost 4 bases, J lost 5 bases, and 9 bases stayed unmatched. The CDR3 DNA is TGTGCCAGCAGCCCCCCCCAAGCGGGGGGGGACAATGAGCAGTTCTTC. Its translation is CASSPPQAGGDNEQFF.

The chain couples TRBV27 to TRBJ2-6; D tentatively reads TRBD1 or TRBD2 (5 bases each). The CDR3 has 14 residues. The germline V gene has CDR1 MNHEY and CDR2 SMNVEV (reference sequence). Trimming took 5 bases from V and 3 from J, leaving 8 bases between them. As DNA, the CDR3 is TGTGCCAGCAGTGGGGGATTTGGGGCCAACGTCCTGACTTTC. Amino acid sequence: CASSGGFGANVLTF. The full variable domain, in which reference TRBV27 and TRBJ2-6 provide the parts outside the CDR3, is EAQVTQNPRYLITVTGKKLTVTCSQNMNHEYMSWYRQDPGLGLRQIYYSMNVEVTDKGDVPEGYKVSRKEKRNFPLILESPSPNQTSLYFCASSGGFGANVLTFGAGSRLTVL.

This clonotype was picked up many times. The CDR3 reads CASRRSYGYTF. Written as DNA, the CDR3 is TGTGCCAGCAGGCGGTCCTATGGCTACACCTTC. This rearrangement joins TRBV12-3 or TRBV12-4 to TRBJ1-2; D not resolved. V lost 6 bases, J lost 4 bases, and 6 bases lay in between. The CDR3 contains 11 residues.

The genes are TRBV3-1 and TRBJ2-6; either TRBD1 or TRBD2 may fit D (5 bases each). Germline values: CDR1 LGHDT, CDR2 YNNKEL (reference sequence). CDR3 size: 20 residues. Trimming shortened V by 0 bases and J by 2 bases, and 20 bases separated the two germline ends. Written as DNA, the CDR3 is TGTGCCAGCAGCCAAGAATGGGGGATCAAAACCTTGGCTGGGGCCAACGTCCTGACTTTC. Translation: CASSQEWGIKTLAGANVLTF.

This clonotype was seen ten or more times. The V and J genes are TRBV28 and TRBJ2-7, with D perhaps matching TRBD1 or TRBD2 (6 bases each). Per the germline V gene, CDR1 is MDHEN and CDR2 is SYDVKM. This CDR3 has 17 residues. V shed 2 bases and J shed 3 bases, with 20 bases lying between them. DNA for the CDR3: TGTGCCAGCAGTTTAGCCCCCCGGGGGCATCAACACTACGAGCAGTACTTC. Translated, it gives CASSLAPRGHQHYEQYF.

This clonotype was seen only a few times. This rearrangement joins TRBV20-1 to TRBJ2-1; TRBD1 agrees at 10 bases. The J call may be incorrect, as the DNA end agrees better with TRBJ2-7. Germline values: CDR1 DFQATT, CDR2 SNEGSKA (reference sequence). The length of the CDR3 is 15 residues. In nucleotides, the CDR3 is TGCAGTGCTAGTGAAGGGACAGGGGATTTGAATGAGCAGTACTTC. Amino acid sequence: CSASEGTGDLNEQYF.

In DNA, the CDR3 is TGTGCCAGCAGAAAGACAGAAATCATGAGCACTGAAGCTTTCTTT. Translating it yields CASRKTEIMSTEAFF. V is TRBV6-1 and J is TRBJ1-1, with D perhaps matching TRBD1 (5 bases). This CDR3 comprises 15 residues. The V gene lost 6 bases and the J gene lost 4 bases, with 18 bases spanning the gap. The V gene's germline CDR1 is MNHNS and CDR2 SASEGT.